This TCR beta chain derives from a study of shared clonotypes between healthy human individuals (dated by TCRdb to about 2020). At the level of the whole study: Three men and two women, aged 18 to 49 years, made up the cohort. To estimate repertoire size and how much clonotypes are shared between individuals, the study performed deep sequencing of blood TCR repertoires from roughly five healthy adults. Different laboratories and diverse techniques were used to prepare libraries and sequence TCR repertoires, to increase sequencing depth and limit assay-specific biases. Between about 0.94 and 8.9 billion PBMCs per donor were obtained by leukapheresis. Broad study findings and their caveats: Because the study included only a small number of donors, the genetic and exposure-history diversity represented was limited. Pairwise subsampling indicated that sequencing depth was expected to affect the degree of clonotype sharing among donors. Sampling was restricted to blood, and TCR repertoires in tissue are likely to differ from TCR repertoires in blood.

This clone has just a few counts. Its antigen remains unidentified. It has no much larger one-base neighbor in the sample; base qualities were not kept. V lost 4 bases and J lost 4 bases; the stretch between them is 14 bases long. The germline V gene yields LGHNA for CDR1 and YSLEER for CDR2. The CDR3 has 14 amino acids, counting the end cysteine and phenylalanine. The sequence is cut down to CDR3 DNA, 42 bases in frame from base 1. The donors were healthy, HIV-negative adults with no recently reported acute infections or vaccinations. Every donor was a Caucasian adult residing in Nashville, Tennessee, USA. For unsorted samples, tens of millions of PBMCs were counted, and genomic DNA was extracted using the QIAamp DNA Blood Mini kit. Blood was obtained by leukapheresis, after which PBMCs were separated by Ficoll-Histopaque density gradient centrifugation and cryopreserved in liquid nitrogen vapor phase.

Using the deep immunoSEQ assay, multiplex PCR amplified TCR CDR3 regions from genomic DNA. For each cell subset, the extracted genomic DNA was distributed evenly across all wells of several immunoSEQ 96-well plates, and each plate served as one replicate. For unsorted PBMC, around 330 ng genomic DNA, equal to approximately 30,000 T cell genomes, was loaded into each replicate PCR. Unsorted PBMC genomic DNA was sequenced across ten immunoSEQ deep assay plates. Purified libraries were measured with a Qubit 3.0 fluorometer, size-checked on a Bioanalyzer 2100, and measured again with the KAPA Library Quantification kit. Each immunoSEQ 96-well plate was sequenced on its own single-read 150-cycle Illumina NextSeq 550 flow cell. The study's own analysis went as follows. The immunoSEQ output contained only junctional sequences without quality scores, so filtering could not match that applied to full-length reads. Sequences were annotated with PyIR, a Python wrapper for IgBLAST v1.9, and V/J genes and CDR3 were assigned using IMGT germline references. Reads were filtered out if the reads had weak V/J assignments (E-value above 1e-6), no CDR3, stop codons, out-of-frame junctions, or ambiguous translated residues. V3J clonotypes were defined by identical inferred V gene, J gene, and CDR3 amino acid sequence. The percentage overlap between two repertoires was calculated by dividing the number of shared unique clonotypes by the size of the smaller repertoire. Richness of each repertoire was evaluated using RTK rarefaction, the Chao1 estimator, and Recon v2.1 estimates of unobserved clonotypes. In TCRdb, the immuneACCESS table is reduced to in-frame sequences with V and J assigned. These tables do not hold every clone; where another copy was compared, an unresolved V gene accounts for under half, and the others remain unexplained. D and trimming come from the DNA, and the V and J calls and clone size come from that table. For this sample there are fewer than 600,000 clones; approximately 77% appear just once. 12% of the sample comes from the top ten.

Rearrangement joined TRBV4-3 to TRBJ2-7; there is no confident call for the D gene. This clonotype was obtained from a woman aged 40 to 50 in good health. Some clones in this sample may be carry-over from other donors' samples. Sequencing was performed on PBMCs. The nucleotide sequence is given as TGCGCCAGCAGCCGTCGCTCAGGAGATTACGAGCAGTACTTC. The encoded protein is CASSRRSGDYEQYF.